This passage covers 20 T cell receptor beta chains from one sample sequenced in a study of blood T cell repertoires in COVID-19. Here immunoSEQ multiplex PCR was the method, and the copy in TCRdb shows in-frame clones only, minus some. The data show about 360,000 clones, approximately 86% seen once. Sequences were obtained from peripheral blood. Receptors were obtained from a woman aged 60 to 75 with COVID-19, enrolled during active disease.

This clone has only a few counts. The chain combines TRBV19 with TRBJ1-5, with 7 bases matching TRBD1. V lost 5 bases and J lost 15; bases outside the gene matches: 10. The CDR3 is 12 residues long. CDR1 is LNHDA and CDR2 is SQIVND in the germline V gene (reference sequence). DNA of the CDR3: TGTGCCAGTAGTCCCTCTCAGGGGGTAGGGCATTTT. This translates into CASSPSQGVGHF.

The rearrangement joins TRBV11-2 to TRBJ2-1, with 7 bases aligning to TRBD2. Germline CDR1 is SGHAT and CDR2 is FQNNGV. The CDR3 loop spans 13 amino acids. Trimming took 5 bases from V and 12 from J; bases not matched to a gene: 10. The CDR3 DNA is TGTGCCAGCAGCGCAGGACTAGAGGGACTGCAGTTCTTC. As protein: CASSAGLEGLQFF.

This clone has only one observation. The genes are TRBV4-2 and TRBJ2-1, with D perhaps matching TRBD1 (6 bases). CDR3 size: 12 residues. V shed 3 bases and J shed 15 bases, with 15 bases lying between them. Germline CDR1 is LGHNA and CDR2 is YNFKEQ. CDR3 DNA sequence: TGTGCCAGCAGCCAGGGAACGAGGGGGAGGTTCTTC. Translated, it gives CASSQGTRGRFF.

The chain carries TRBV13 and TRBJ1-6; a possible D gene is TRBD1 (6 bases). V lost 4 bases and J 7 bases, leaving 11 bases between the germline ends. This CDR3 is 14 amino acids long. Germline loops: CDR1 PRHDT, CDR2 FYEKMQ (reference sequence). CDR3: CASSSGQQNSPLHF. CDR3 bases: TGTGCCAGCAGCTCAGGACAGCAGAATTCACCCCTCCACTTT.

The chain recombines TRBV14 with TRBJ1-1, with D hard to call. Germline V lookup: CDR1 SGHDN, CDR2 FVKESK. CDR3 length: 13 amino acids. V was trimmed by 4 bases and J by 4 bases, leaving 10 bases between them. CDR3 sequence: CASSPFPGTEAFF. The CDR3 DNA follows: TGTGCCAGCAGCCCTTTCCCGGGCACTGAAGCTTTCTTT.

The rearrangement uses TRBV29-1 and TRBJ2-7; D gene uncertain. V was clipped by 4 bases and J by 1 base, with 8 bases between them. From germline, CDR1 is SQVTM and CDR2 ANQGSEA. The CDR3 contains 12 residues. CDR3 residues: CSVVGSSYEQYF. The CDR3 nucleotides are TGCAGCGTTGTGGGCAGTTCCTACGAGCAGTACTTC.

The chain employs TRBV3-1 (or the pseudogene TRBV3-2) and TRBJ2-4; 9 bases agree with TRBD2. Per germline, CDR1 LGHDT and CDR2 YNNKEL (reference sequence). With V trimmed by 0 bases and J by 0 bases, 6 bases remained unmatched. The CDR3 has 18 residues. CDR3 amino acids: CASSQDPSGELAKNIQYF. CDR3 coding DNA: TGTGCCAGCAGCCAAGACCCTAGCGGGGAACTAGCCAAAAACATTCAGTACTTC.

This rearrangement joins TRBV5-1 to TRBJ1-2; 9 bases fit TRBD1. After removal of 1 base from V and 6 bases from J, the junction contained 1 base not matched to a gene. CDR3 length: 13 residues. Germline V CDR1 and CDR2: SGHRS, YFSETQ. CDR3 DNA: TGCGCCAGCAGCTTGACAGGGGGCGATGGCTACACCTTC. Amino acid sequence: CASSLTGGDGYTF.

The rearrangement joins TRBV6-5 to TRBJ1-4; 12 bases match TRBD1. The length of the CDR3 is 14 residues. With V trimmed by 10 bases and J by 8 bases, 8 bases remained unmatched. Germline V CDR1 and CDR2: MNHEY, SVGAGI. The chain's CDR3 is CAITSGTGGEKLFF. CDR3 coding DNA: TGTGCCATTACGTCCGGGACAGGGGGCGAAAAACTGTTTTTT.

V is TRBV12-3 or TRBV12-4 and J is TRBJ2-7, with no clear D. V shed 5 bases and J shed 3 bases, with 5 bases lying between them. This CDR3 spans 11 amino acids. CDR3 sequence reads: CASSELYEQYF. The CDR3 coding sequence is TGTGCCAGCAGTGAACTCTACGAGCAGTACTTC.

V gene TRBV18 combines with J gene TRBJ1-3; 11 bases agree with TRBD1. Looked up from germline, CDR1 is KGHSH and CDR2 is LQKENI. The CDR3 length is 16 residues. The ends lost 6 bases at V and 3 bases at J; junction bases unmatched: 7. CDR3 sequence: CASSGTGGNRGNTIYF. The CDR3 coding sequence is TGTGCCAGCTCTGGGACAGGGGGAAATCGTGGAAACACCATATATTTT. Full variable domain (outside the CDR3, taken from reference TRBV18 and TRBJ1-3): NAGVMQNPRHLVRRRGQEARLRCSPMKGHSHVYWYRQLPEEGLKFMVYLQKENIIDESGMPKERFSAEFPKEGPSILRIQQVVRGDSAAYFCASSGTGGNRGNTIYFGEGSWLTVV.

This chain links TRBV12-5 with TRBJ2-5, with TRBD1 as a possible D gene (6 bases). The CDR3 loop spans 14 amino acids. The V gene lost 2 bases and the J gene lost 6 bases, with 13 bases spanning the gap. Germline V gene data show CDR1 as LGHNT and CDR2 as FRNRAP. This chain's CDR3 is CASGLPTGLKTQYF. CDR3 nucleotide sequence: TGTGCTAGTGGTTTGCCGACAGGTCTAAAGACCCAGTACTTC.

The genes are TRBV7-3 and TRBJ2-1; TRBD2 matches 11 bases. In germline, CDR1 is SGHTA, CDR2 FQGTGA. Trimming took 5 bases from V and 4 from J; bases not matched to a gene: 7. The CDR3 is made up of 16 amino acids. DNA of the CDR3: TGTGCCAGCAGCCCACTTACTAGCGGGGGATACAATGAGCAGTTCTTC. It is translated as CASSPLTSGGYNEQFF.

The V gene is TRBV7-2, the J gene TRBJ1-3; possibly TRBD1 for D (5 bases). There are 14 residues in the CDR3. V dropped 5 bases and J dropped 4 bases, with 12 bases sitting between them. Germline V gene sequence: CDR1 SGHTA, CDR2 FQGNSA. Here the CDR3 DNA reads TGTGCCAGCAGCCTGGGGGGTACCGGAAACACCATATATTTT. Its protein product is CASSLGGTGNTIYF.

The CDR3 spells CASSQGQGRRGYTF. DNA of the CDR3: TGCGCCAGCAGCCAAGGACAGGGGAGGAGAGGCTACACCTTC. The V call is TRBV4-1, the J call TRBJ1-2, with TRBD1 matching over 8 bases. The CDR3 runs to 14 residues. CDR1 is MGHRA, CDR2 YSYEKL, per germline. V lost 1 base and J lost 8; bases outside the gene matches: 6.

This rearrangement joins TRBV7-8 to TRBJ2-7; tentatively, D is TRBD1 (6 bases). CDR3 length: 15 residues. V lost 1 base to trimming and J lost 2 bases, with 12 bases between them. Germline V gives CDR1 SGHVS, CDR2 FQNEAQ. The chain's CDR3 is CASSLGGGVPYEQYF. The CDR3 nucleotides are TGTGCCAGCAGCTTAGGAGGGGGAGTTCCCTACGAGCAGTACTTC.

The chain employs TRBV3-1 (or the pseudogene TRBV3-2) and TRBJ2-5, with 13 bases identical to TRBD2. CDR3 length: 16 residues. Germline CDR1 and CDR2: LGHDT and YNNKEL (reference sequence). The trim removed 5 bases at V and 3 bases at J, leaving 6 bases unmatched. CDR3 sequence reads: CASSSLLAGGKETQYF. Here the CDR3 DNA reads TGTGCCAGCAGCTCCTTACTAGCGGGGGGGAAAGAGACCCAGTACTTC.

In nucleotides, the CDR3 is TGTGCCATCTCTGATATGTCGGGTTACTATGGCTACACCTTC. Translation gives CAISDMSGYYGYTF. The chain combines TRBV11-3 with TRBJ1-2; D not resolved. CDR3 length: 14 amino acids. Germline V CDR1 and CDR2: SGHNT, YENEEA. Between the trimmed V and J ends, which lost 10 bases and 3 bases, there was a span of 18 bases.

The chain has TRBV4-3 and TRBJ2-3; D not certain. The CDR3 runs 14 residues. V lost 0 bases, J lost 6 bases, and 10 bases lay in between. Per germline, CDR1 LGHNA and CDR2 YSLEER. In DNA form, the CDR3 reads TGCGCCAGCAGCCAAGATATACGGTCCGATACGCAGTATTTT. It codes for CASSQDIRSDTQYF.

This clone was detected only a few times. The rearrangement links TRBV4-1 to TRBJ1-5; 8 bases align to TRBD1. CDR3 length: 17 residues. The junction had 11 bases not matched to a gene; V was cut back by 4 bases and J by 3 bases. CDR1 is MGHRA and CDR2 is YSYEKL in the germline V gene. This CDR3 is CASSRLLGQGPNQPQHF. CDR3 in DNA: TGCGCCAGCAGCCGACTATTAGGACAGGGTCCCAATCAGCCCCAGCATTTT.